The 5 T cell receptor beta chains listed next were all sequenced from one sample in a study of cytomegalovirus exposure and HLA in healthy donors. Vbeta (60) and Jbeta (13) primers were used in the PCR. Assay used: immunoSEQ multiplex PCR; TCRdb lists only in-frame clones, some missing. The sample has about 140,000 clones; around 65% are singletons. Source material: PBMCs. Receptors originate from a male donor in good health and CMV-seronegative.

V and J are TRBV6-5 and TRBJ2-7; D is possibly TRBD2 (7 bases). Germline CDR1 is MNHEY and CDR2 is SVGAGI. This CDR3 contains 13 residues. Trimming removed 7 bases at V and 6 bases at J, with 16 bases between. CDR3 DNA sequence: TGTGCCAGCACCGTCCGGGGGGCGGGCGAGCAGTACTTC. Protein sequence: CASTVRGAGEQYF.

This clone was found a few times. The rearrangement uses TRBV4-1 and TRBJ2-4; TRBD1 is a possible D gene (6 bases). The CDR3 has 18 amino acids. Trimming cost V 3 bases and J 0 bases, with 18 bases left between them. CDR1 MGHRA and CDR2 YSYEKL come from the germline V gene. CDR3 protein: CASSHLPARGKAKNIQYF. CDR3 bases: TGCGCCAGCAGCCACCTCCCGGCCAGGGGCAAAGCCAAAAACATTCAGTACTTC.

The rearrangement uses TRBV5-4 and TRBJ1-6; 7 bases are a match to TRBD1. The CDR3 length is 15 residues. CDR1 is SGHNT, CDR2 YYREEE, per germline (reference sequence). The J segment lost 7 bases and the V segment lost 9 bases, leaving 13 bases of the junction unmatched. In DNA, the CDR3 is TGTGCCACCAACCTGCTTGGACAGGACAATTCACCCCTCCACTTT. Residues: CATNLLGQDNSPLHF.

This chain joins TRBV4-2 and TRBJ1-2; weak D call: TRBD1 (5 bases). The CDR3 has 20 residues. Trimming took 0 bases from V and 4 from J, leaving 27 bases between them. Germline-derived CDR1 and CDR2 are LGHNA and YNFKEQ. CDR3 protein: CASSQDRGAGGGSPPYGYTF. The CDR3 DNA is TGTGCCAGCAGCCAAGATCGAGGGGCCGGTGGGGGGAGTCCCCCCTATGGCTACACCTTC.

The CDR3 nucleotides are TGTGCCAGCAGCTTAAACCAGAAAGAAAAACTGTTTTTT. Protein sequence: CASSLNQKEKLFF. The V call is TRBV7-9, the J call TRBJ1-4; no clear D gene. The CDR3 is 13 amino acids. CDR1 is SEHNR, CDR2 FQNEAQ, per germline (reference sequence). Deletions cut 2 bases from V and 8 bases from J, with 9 bases between.